A selection of T cell receptor beta chains follows, all from one sample in a study of shared clonotypes between healthy human individuals. The assay was immunoSEQ multiplex PCR, and TCRdb's table has in-frame clones only and misses some. The repertoire holds about 2 million clones, with about 94% as singletons. The sequencing input was naive CD8+ T cells sorted from blood. These receptors were taken from a young man in good health. The CDR3 runs from the conserved cysteine through the conserved F or W. D genes are given only for firm matches. A clone size is listed for some rows: how often the clone was seen (once, few, many), or a class if it is expanded.

TRBJ2-2 | - | TRBV13 | - | TGTGCCAGCAGCTCGACCGGGACTGGAGGGGTGGACGGGGAGCTGTTTTTT | CASSSTGTGGVDGELFF
TRBJ2-1 | TRBD1 | TRBV7-9 | - | TGTGCCAGCAGTTCGGGACAGGGGACGGGGATTGAGCAGTTCTTC | CASSSGQGTGIEQFF
TRBJ2-5 | - | TRBV12-5 | once | TGTGCTAGTGGGGTCGCGCAAGAGACCCAGTACTTC | CASGVAQETQYF
TRBJ1-2 | - | TRBV5-5 | - | TGTGCCAGCAGCTTAAAAACGGGGGCCCACTATGGCTACACCTTC | CASSLKTGAHYGYTF
TRBJ2-1 | - | TRBV4-1 | - | TGCGCCAGCAGCCAACAAAAGTTTTCCGGGATTGAGCAGTTCTTC | CASSQQKFSGIEQFF
TRBJ2-7 | TRBD2 | TRBV11-2 | - | TGTGCCAGCAGCGACATAGCGGGGGGGGTATACGAGCAGTACTTC | CASSDIAGGVYEQYF
TRBJ1-4 | - | TRBV2 | - | TGTGCCAGCAGTGAAGCTGGGCAGGGGATAATGAGTAAACTGTTTTTT | CASSEAGQGIMSKLFF
TRBJ1-5 | TRBD1 | TRBV27 | - | TGTGCCAGCAGTCCAGGGACAGTAAGCAATCAGCCCCAGCATTTT | CASSPGTVSNQPQHF
TRBJ2-7 | - | TRBV5-6 | - | TGTGCCAGCAGCGGTGGGCCGGGCCCCTACGAGCAGTACTTC | CASSGGPGPYEQYF
TRBJ2-1 | TRBD1 | TRBV27 | - | TGTGCCAGCAGTTCCACGACAGGGGGCAAGAATCAGCAGTTCTTC | CASSSTTGGKNQQFF
TRBJ2-3 | TRBD2 | TRBV4-3 | - | TGCGCCAGCAGCCAAGATTCGCTAGCGGGAGAAACAGATACGCAGTATTTT | CASSQDSLAGETDTQYF
TRBJ1-5 | TRBD1 | TRBV28 | - | TGTGCCAGCAGTTTGGGACAGCCCCTCGATCAGCCCCAGCATTTT | CASSLGQPLDQPQHF
TRBJ1-1 | - | TRBV29-1 | - | TGCAGCGTTGGTCCCCCCGCGTCTGAAGCTTTCTTT | CSVGPPASEAFF
TRBJ2-1 | - | TRBV4-3 | - | TGCGCCAGCAGCCCGACACGGGGGCCTTACAATGAGCAGTTCTTC | CASSPTRGPYNEQFF
TRBJ2-7 | - | TRBV27 | once | TGTGCCAGCAAACTGAAAAGCCCGATTTTCACCTACGAGCAGTACTTC | CASKLKSPIFTYEQYF
TRBJ2-7 | TRBD2 | TRBV4-1 | - | TGCGCCAGCAGCCAAGCATCTAGCGGAGCCTACGAGCAGTACTTC | CASSQASSGAYEQYF
TRBJ2-7 | TRBD2 | TRBV27 | once | TGTGCCAGCAGTCCCCCTAGGCGGGGGGGCCGTTACGAGCAGTACTTC | CASSPPRRGGRYEQYF
TRBJ1-2 | - | TRBV11-2 | - | TGTGCCAGCAGTCCCAACAGGGCTGGCTACACCTTC | CASSPNRAGYTF
TRBJ2-7 | - | TRBV7-9 | - | TGTGCCAGCAGCTTAGAAGGAGGGAGCTACGAGCAGTACTTC | CASSLEGGSYEQYF
TRBJ2-5 | TRBD2 | TRBV28 | - | TGTGCCAGCAGGATAAGCGGGGGGGGCCAAGAGACCCAGTACTTC | CASRISGGGQETQYF
TRBJ2-7 | - | TRBV5-4 | once | TGTGCCAGCAGCTTGTTCCAGGGGAGCGACGAGCAGTACTTC | CASSLFQGSDEQYF
TRBJ2-2 | - | TRBV7-9 | - | TGTGCCAGCAGCTTCGGAGGGAACACCGGGGAGCTGTTTTTT | CASSFGGNTGELFF
TRBJ2-3 | - | TRBV4-1 | - | TGCGCCAGCAGCCAAGAGCCTATTGTCGGGGATACGCAGTATTTT | CASSQEPIVGDTQYF